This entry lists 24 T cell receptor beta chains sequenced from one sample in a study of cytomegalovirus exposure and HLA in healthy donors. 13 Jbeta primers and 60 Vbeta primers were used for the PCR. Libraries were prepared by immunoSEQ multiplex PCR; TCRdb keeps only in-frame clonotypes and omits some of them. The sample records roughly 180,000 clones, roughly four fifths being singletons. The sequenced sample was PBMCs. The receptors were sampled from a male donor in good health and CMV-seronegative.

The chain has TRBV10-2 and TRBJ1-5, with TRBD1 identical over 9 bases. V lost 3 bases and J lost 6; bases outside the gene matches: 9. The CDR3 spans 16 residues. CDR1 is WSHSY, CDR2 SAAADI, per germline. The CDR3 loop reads CASSDWRQGGGQPQHF. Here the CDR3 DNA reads TGCGCCAGCAGTGACTGGCGACAGGGGGGAGGTCAGCCCCAGCATTTT.

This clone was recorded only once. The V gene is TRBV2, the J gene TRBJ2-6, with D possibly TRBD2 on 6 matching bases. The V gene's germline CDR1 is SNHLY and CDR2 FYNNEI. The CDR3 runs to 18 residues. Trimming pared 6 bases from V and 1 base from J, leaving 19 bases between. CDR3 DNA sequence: TGTGCCAGCAGCCACGACCGGGACTCTGGGTCTGGGGCCAACGTCCTGACTTTC. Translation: CASSHDRDSGSGANVLTF.

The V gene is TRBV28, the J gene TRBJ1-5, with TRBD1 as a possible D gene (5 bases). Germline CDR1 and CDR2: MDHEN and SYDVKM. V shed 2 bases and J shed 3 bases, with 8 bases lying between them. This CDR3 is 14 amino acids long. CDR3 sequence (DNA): TGTGCCAGCAGTTTACGGGGGACCAATCAGCCCCAGCATTTT. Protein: CASSLRGTNQPQHF.

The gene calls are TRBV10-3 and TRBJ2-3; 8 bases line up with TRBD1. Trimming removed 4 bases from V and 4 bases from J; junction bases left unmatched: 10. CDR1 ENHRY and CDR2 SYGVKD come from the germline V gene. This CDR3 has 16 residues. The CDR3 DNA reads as TGTGCCATCAGTGGAGAGGACAGGGATGGATCAGATACGCAGTATTTT. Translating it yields CAISGEDRDGSDTQYF.

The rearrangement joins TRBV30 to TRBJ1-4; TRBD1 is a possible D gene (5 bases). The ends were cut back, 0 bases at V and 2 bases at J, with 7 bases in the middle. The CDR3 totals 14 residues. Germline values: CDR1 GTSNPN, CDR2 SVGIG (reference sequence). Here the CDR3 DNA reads TGTGCCTGGAGTGTGGCAGGGACTAATGAAAAACTGTTTTTT. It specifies CAWSVAGTNEKLFF.

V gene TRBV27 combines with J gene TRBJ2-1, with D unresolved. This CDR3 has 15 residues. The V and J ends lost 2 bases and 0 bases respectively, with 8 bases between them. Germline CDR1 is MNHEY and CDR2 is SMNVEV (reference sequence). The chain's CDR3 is CASSLVYGSYNEQFF. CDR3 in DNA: TGTGCCAGCAGTTTAGTGTACGGCTCCTACAATGAGCAGTTCTTC.

This chain's CDR3 is CASSEALGQGVGNTIYF. In nucleotides, the CDR3 is TGTGCCAGCAGTGAAGCGCTGGGACAGGGGGTTGGAAACACCATATATTTT. This chain joins TRBV6-1 and TRBJ1-3; 11 bases fit TRBD1. Germline CDR1 reads MNHNS; CDR2 reads SASEGT. This CDR3 spans 17 amino acids. The V segment lost 0 bases and the J segment 3 bases; nucleotides outside the gene matches: 4.

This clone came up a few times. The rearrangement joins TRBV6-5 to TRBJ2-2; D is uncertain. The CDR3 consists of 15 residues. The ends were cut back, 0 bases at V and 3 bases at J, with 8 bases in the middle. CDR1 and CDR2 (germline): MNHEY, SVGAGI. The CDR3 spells CASSYSSSYTGELFF. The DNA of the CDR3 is TGTGCCAGCAGTTACTCGAGTAGCTACACCGGGGAGCTGTTTTTT.

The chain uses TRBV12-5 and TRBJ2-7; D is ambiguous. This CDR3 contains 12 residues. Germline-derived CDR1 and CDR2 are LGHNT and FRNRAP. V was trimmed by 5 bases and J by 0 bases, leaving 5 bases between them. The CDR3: CASGLSSYEQYF. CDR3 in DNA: TGTGCTAGTGGTCTTAGCTCCTACGAGCAGTACTTC. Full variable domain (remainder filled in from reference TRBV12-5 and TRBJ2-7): DARVTQTPRHKVTEMGQEVTMRCQPILGHNTVFWYRQTMMQGLELLAYFRNRAPLDDSGMPKDRFSAEMPDATLATLKIQPSEPRDSAVYFCASGLSSYEQYFGPGTRLTVT.

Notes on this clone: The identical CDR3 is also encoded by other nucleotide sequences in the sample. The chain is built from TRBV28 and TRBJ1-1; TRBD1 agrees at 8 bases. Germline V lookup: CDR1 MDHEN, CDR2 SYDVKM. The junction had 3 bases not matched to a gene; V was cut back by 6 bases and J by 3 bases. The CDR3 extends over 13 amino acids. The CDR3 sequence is CASSTGGHTEAFF. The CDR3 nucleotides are TGTGCCAGCAGCACAGGGGGGCACACTGAAGCTTTCTTT.

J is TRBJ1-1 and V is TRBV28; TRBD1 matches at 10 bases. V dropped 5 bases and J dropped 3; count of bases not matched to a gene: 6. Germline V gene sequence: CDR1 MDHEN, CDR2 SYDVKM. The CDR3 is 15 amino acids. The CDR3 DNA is TGTGCCAGCAGTAGCCGGGACAGGGGATACACTGAAGCTTTCTTT. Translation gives CASSSRDRGYTEAFF.

The chain's CDR3 is CASSDSETDTQYF. The DNA of the CDR3 is TGTGCCAGCAGTGACTCTGAGACAGATACGCAGTATTTT. V gene TRBV6-4 combines with J gene TRBJ2-3; the D is unclear. Trimming stripped 0 bases from V and 3 bases from J, with 4 bases between. Germline V CDR1 and CDR2: MRHNA, SNTAGT. This CDR3 has 13 amino acids.

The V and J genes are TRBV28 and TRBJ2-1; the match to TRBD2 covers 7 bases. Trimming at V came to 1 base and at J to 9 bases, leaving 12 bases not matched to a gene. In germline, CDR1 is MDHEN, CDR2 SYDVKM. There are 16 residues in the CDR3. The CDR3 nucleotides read TGTGCCAGCAGTTTATTCCGGGACTACCAGATTCGTGAGCAGTTCTTC. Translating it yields CASSLFRDYQIREQFF.

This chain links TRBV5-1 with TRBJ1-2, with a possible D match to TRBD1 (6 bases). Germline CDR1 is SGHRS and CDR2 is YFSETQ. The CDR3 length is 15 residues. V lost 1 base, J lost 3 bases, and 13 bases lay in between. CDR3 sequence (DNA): TGCGCCAGCAGCTTGTCGGGGGGCGCGGACTATGGCTACACCTTC. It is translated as CASSLSGGADYGYTF.

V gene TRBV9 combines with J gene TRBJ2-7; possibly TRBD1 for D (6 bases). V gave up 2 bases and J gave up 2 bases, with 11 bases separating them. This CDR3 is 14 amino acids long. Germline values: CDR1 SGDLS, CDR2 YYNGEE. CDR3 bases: TGTGCCAGCAGCGTGACAGGCCTAACCTACGAGCAGTACTTC. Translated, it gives CASSVTGLTYEQYF.

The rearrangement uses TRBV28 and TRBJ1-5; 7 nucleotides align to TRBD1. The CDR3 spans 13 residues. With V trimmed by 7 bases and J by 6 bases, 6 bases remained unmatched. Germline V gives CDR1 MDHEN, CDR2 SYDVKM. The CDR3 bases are TGTGCCAGCAACAGGGGAACGGGTCAGCCCCAGCATTTT. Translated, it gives CASNRGTGQPQHF.

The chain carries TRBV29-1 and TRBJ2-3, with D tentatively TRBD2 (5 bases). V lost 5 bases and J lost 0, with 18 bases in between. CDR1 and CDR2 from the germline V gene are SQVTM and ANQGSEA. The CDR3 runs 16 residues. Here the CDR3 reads CSVWTVERSSTDTQYF. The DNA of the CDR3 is TGCAGCGTTTGGACGGTCGAGCGGTCTAGCACAGATACGCAGTATTTT.

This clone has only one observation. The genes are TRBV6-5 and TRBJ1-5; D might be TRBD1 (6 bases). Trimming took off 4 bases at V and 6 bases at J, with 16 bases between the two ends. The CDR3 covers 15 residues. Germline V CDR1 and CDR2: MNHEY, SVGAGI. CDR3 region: CASSSAGAGAQPQHF. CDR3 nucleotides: TGTGCCAGCAGTTCCGCGGGGGCAGGGGCTCAGCCCCAGCATTTT.

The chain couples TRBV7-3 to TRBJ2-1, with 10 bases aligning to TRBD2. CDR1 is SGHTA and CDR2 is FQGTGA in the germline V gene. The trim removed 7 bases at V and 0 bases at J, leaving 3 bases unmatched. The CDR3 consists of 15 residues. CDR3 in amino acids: CASNPSGSSYNEQFF. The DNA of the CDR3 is TGTGCCAGCAATCCTAGCGGGAGCTCCTACAATGAGCAGTTCTTC.

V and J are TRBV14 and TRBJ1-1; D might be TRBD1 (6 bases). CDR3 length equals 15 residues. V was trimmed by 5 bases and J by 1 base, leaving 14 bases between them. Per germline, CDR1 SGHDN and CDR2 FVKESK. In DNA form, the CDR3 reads TGTGCCAGCAGCTACCCGGGACATAGGAACACTGAAGCTTTCTTT. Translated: CASSYPGHRNTEAFF.

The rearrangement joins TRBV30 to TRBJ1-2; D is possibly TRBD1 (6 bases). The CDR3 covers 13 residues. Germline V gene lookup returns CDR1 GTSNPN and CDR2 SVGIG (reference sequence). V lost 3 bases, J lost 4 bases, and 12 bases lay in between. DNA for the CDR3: TGTGCCTGGAGCCTACAGGGTGGCTATGGCTACACCTTC. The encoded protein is CAWSLQGGYGYTF.

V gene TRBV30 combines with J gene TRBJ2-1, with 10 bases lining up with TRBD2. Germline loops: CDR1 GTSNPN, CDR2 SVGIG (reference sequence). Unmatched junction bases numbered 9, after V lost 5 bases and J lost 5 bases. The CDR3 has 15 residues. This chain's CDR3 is CAWEGGTSVDNEQFF. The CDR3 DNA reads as TGTGCCTGGGAGGGGGGGACTAGCGTAGACAATGAGCAGTTCTTC.

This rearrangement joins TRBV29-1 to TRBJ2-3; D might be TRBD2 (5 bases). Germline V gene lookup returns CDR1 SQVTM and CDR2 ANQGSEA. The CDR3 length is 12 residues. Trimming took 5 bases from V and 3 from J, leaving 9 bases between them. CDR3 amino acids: CSVCGSTDTQYF. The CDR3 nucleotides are TGCAGCGTTTGCGGGTCGACAGATACGCAGTATTTT.

CDR3 nucleotides: TGTGCCAGCAGTCCCTCCGGAGGCAGGGGAGAGGGCTACACCTTC. It codes for CASSPSGGRGEGYTF. The rearrangement uses TRBV6-1 and TRBJ1-2, with TRBD1 as a possible D gene (6 bases). The CDR3 totals 15 residues. Trimming stripped 5 bases from V and 8 bases from J, with 21 bases between. Looked up from germline, CDR1 is MNHNS and CDR2 is SASEGT.